These 26 T cell receptor beta chains originate from one sample sequenced in a study of control samples from healthy donors and cancer patients. Produced via immunoSEQ multiplex PCR; TCRdb's table is partial and in-frame only. The sample has about 120,000 clones, around nine tenths seen once. The sequenced sample was blood. These receptor sequences come from a young man in good health.

The genes are TRBV14 and TRBJ2-5; perhaps TRBD1 as D (6 bases). The CDR3 covers 14 residues. The germline V gene has CDR1 SGHDN and CDR2 FVKESK. V lost 2 bases, J lost 4 bases, and 11 bases lay in between. This CDR3 is CASSQRVGGETQYF. The CDR3 DNA is TGTGCCAGCAGCCAAAGGGTAGGGGGAGAGACCCAGTACTTC.

V usage is TRBV5-4 and J usage is TRBJ2-1, with TRBD2 matching over 15 bases. The J segment lost 7 bases and the V segment lost 4 bases, leaving 15 bases of the junction unmatched. The germline CDR1 and CDR2 sequences are SGHNT and YYREEE (reference sequence). The CDR3 is made up of 19 amino acids. The CDR3, as DNA: TGTGCCAGCAGCCCTCCCGGGACTAGCGGGGGGCCGGGGTGGAATGAGCAGTTCTTC. It encodes CASSPPGTSGGPGWNEQFF.

This chain links TRBV5-5 with TRBJ2-1; tentatively, D is TRBD1 (5 bases). This CDR3 is 16 amino acids long. Germline CDR1 is SGHKS and CDR2 is YYEKEE (reference sequence). Trimming left V 4 bases short and J 3 bases short, with 17 bases between. CDR3 DNA sequence: TGTGCCAGCAGCCTTTCGCCGACGACAGTCTACAATGAGCAGTTCTTC. The encoded protein is CASSLSPTTVYNEQFF.

Here the CDR3 reads CASSPPGGNSPLHF. In nucleotides, the CDR3 is TGTGCCAGCTCACCACCGGGGGGAAATTCACCCCTCCACTTT. The V call is TRBV18, the J call TRBJ1-6; TRBD1 might be the D (5 bases). Trimming took off 0 bases at V and 7 bases at J, with 7 bases between the two ends. The length of the CDR3 is 14 residues. The V gene's germline CDR1 is KGHSH and CDR2 LQKENI.

The chain is built from TRBV12-3 or TRBV12-4 and TRBJ2-2; D uncertain. V was trimmed by 6 bases and J by 0 bases, leaving 2 bases between them. This CDR3 has 12 amino acids. The CDR3 spells CASSPNTGELFF. In DNA form, the CDR3 reads TGTGCCAGCAGCCCGAACACCGGGGAGCTGTTTTTT.

The chain recombines TRBV6-5 with TRBJ2-1; 7 bases agree with TRBD1. CDR1 is MNHEY and CDR2 is SVGAGI in the germline V gene. Losses at the gene ends were 4 bases for V and 5 bases for J; bases not matched to a gene: 5. This CDR3 region has 14 residues. CDR3 coding DNA: TGTGCCAGCAGTTCCTCGGACAGGAACAATGAGCAGTTCTTC. It translates to CASSSSDRNNEQFF.

V and J are TRBV20-1 and TRBJ2-1; D is ambiguous. The CDR3 spans 11 residues. Germline V gene lookup returns CDR1 DFQATT and CDR2 SNEGSKA (reference sequence). The CDR3 loop reads CSKKLGNEQFF. CDR3 DNA sequence: TGCAGCAAGAAGCTGGGGAATGAGCAGTTCTTC.

This clone is deemed medium-sized. The chain combines TRBV5-6 with TRBJ1-1; D uncertain. The CDR3 extends over 11 amino acids. Trimming cost V 3 bases and J 1 base, with 1 base left between them. Germline CDR1 reads SGHDT; CDR2 reads YYEEEE. The CDR3 DNA reads TGTGCCAGCAGCTGGAACACTGAAGCTTTCTTT. This encodes CASSWNTEAFF.

J is TRBJ1-1 and V is TRBV5-1; the match to TRBD1 covers 7 bases. The V gene end was trimmed by 1 base and the J gene end by 3 bases; junction bases not matched to a gene: 6. This CDR3 has 15 residues. Germline assignment: CDR1 SGHRS and CDR2 YFSETQ. CDR3 region: CASSLNPGGDTEAFF. CDR3 nucleotide sequence: TGCGCCAGCAGCTTGAATCCAGGGGGTGACACTGAAGCTTTCTTT.

The CDR3 region has the DNA TGTGCCAGCAGTTACTCGAACAGGGGAGAGACCCAGTACTTC. The encoded protein is CASSYSNRGETQYF. The chain couples TRBV6-5 to TRBJ2-5, with 7 bases fitting TRBD1. Germline V gene data show CDR1 as MNHEY and CDR2 as SVGAGI. The CDR3 extends over 14 amino acids. V lost 0 bases, J lost 4 bases, and 2 bases stayed unmatched.

The V call is TRBV5-5, the J call TRBJ1-2, with D perhaps TRBD1 (5 bases). Germline V gene lookup returns CDR1 SGHKS and CDR2 YYEKEE (reference sequence). CDR3 length: 15 residues. V lost 0 bases and J 5 bases, leaving 14 bases between the germline ends. The CDR3 sequence: CASSLADRGQYGYTF. The CDR3 DNA is TGTGCCAGCAGCTTGGCGGATAGGGGCCAATATGGCTACACCTTC. Drawing the rest from reference TRBV5-5 and TRBJ1-2, the complete variable domain is DAGVTQSPTHLIKTRGQQVTLRCSPISGHKSVSWYQQVLGQGPQFIFQYYEKEERGRGNFPDRFSARQFPNYSSELNVNALLLGDSALYLCASSLADRGQYGYTFGSGTRLTVV.

The chain couples TRBV5-1 to TRBJ1-3; no reliable D call. The ends were cut back, 4 bases at V and 2 bases at J, with 7 bases in the middle. The germline gives CDR1 SGHRS, CDR2 YFSETQ. The length of the CDR3 is 13 residues. CDR3 nucleotide sequence: TGCGCCAGCAGCGAAACCGCTGGAAACACCATATATTTT. This encodes CASSETAGNTIYF.

The chain uses TRBV5-1 and TRBJ2-5; D unresolved. Germline assignment: CDR1 SGHRS and CDR2 YFSETQ. This CDR3 has 13 amino acids. V was clipped by 0 bases and J by 4 bases, with 7 bases between them. The CDR3 nucleotides read TGCGCCAGCAGCTTGGGAACGGGAGAGACCCAGTACTTC. Its translation is CASSLGTGETQYF.

J is TRBJ2-5 and V is TRBV5-1; 10 bases line up with TRBD2. The CDR3 has 16 residues. V lost 6 bases and J lost 1; bases outside the gene matches: 9. CDR1 SGHRS and CDR2 YFSETQ come from the germline V gene. This chain's CDR3 is CASNPGTSAIQETQYF. In nucleotides, the CDR3 is TGCGCCAGCAACCCAGGGACTAGCGCAATCCAAGAGACCCAGTACTTC.

This clone was picked up one time. V gene TRBV7-9 combines with J gene TRBJ1-4, with TRBD1 as a possible D gene (5 bases). The CDR3 is made up of 14 amino acids. V lost 5 bases, J lost 7 bases, and 14 bases lay in between. The germline V gene has CDR1 SEHNR and CDR2 FQNEAQ (reference sequence). CDR3 coding DNA: TGTGCCAGCAGCCAACCGGGGGAGGGTGAAAAACTGTTTTTT. Protein: CASSQPGEGEKLFF.

The chain couples TRBV5-1 to TRBJ1-1, with D unresolved. Trimming cost V 0 bases and J 7 bases, with 7 bases left between them. This CDR3 is built from 12 residues. Germline values: CDR1 SGHRS, CDR2 YFSETQ. The CDR3 region has the DNA TGCGCCAGCAGCTTGGATACCTATGAAGCTTTCTTT. Amino acids: CASSLDTYEAFF.

The chain recombines TRBV30 with TRBJ1-2, with D unresolved. Between the trimmed V and J ends, which lost 2 bases and 4 bases, there was a span of 8 bases. Looked up from germline, CDR1 is GTSNPN and CDR2 is SVGIG (reference sequence). The CDR3 spans 12 residues. The CDR3 protein is CAWSLSGYGYTF. The CDR3 DNA follows: TGTGCCTGGAGTCTGTCCGGCTATGGCTACACCTTC.

V usage is TRBV14 and J usage is TRBJ2-5; the D is unclear. The CDR3 totals 12 residues. Looked up from germline, CDR1 is SGHDN and CDR2 is FVKESK. The V and J ends lost 5 bases and 4 bases respectively, with 8 bases between them. The CDR3 is CASSFYPETQYF. The CDR3 region has the DNA TGTGCCAGCAGCTTCTACCCAGAGACCCAGTACTTC.

This chain links TRBV2 with TRBJ1-3; D is unresolved. V lost 3 bases, J lost 0 bases, and 12 bases lay in between. From germline, CDR1 is SNHLY and CDR2 FYNNEI. The CDR3 sequence is 16 residues long. CDR3 loop: CASSDLSWGSGNTIYF. The CDR3 coding sequence is TGTGCCAGCAGTGATTTGTCCTGGGGCTCTGGAAACACCATATATTTT.

V usage is TRBV30 and J usage is TRBJ1-5; no definite D call. V lost 0 bases, J lost 5 bases, and 8 bases lay in between. The CDR3 is 13 amino acids. Germline CDR1 and CDR2: GTSNPN and SVGIG (reference sequence). This CDR3 is CAWSVTPDQPQHF. For the CDR3, the DNA is TGTGCCTGGAGTGTGACACCAGATCAGCCCCAGCATTTT.

The chain combines TRBV27 with TRBJ2-3; D ambiguous. Between the trimmed V and J ends, which lost 6 bases and 0 bases, there was a span of 19 bases. This CDR3 spans 17 amino acids. Germline V lookup: CDR1 MNHEY, CDR2 SMNVEV (reference sequence). CDR3 amino acids: CASSLGLYYTSTDTQYF. CDR3 DNA sequence: TGTGCCAGCAGCTTAGGGCTTTACTATACTAGCACAGATACGCAGTATTTT.

This chain links TRBV11-1 with TRBJ1-1; no clear D. V was trimmed by 5 bases and J by 3 bases, leaving 10 bases between them. The CDR3 totals 13 residues. Per the germline V gene, CDR1 is SGHAT and CDR2 is FQDESV (reference sequence). Here the CDR3 reads CASSTRTYTEAFF. Written as DNA, the CDR3 is TGTGCCAGCAGCACAAGGACCTACACTGAAGCTTTCTTT.

In regard to this clone: An end of the junction does not agree with germline; a read error may underlie this. The chain is built from TRBV2 and TRBJ2-4; the D gene is possibly TRBD1 (6 bases). The CDR3 covers 11 residues. Germline CDR1 reads SNHLY; CDR2 reads FYNNEI. CDR3 bases: TGTGCCAGCAGAAGGACAGCCCGGGCTCGCTTC. Protein: CASRRTARARF.

The V gene is TRBV25-1, the J gene TRBJ2-1; TRBD1 aligns across 7 bases. Germline V lookup: CDR1 MGHDK, CDR2 SYGVNS. V was pared by 3 bases and J by 1 base, with 6 bases of the junction left unmatched. The CDR3 runs 16 residues. The CDR3 reads CASSDHRGSSYNEQFF. In DNA form, the CDR3 reads TGTGCCAGCAGTGACCACAGGGGAAGTTCCTACAATGAGCAGTTCTTC.

In its sample, this clone was seen once. The CDR3 nucleotides are TGTGCCAGCAGACCACCCTTTGACCTGTCCGCACCCCTCCACTTT. Its protein product is CASRPPFDLSAPLHF. This sequence joins TRBV6-5 and TRBJ1-6; unclear D gene. The V end lost 6 bases, the J end lost 11 bases, and 20 bases lay between the germline ends. This CDR3 comprises 15 residues. Germline loops: CDR1 MNHEY, CDR2 SVGAGI.

This chain joins TRBV30 and TRBJ2-2, with D perhaps matching TRBD1 (5 bases). Per germline, CDR1 GTSNPN and CDR2 SVGIG (reference sequence). This CDR3 is built from 15 residues. Trimming pared 2 bases from V and 5 bases from J, leaving 15 bases between. The CDR3 is CAWSHLGARTGELFF. The DNA for the CDR3 is TGTGCCTGGAGTCATCTAGGGGCGAGGACCGGGGAGCTGTTTTTT.